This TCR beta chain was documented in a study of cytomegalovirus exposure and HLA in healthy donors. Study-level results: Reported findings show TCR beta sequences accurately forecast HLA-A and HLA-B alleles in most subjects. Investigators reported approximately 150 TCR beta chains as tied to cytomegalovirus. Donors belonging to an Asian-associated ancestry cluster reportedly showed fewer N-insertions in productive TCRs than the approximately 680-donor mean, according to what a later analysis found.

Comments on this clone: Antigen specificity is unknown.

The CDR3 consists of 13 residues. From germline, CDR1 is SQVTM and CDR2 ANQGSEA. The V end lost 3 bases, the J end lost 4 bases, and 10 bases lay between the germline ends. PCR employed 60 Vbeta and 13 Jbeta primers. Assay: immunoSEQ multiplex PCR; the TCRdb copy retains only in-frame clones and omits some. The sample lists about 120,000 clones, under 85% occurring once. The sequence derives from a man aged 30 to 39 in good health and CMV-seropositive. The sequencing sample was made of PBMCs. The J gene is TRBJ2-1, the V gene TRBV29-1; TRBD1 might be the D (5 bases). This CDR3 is CSVEGQAYNEQFF. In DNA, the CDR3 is TGCAGCGTTGAGGGGCAGGCGTACAATGAGCAGTTCTTC.